These 29 T cell receptor beta chains share one sample of origin, sequenced in a study of blood T cell repertoires in COVID-19. Libraries were prepared by immunoSEQ multiplex PCR; TCRdb keeps only in-frame clonotypes and omits some of them. Here the sample spans more than 95,000 clones, more than 85% being singletons. The source material was peripheral blood. These receptors came from a human donor in a cohort sampled during active COVID-19.

This clone was counted only a few times. This chain links TRBV9 with TRBJ2-3; 8 bases are shared with TRBD2. Germline CDR1 and CDR2: SGDLS and YYNGEE. The CDR3 contains 14 residues. The ends lost 4 bases at V and 4 bases at J; junction bases unmatched: 5. The CDR3 loop is CASSPRGGSDTQYF. DNA for the CDR3: TGTGCCAGCAGCCCCCGGGGGGGCTCAGATACGCAGTATTTT.

The rearrangement uses TRBV27 and TRBJ2-7; D possibly corresponds to TRBD1 (6 bases). The V gene's germline CDR1 is MNHEY and CDR2 SMNVEV (reference sequence). This CDR3 is built from 16 residues. The V end was cut by 2 bases, the J end by 4 bases, with 18 bases between. This chain's CDR3 is CASSLPLDRKGYEQYF. In DNA form, the CDR3 reads TGTGCCAGCAGTTTACCCTTGGACAGAAAGGGGTACGAGCAGTACTTC.

J is TRBJ2-1 and V is TRBV13; 9 positions agree with TRBD2. This CDR3 is 16 amino acids long. Germline V gene lookup returns CDR1 PRHDT and CDR2 FYEKMQ (reference sequence). With V trimmed by 2 bases and J by 1 base, 3 bases remained unmatched. CDR3 sequence (DNA): TGTGCCAGCAGCTTAAATAGCGGGAGTTCCTACAATGAGCAGTTCTTC. It is translated as CASSLNSGSSYNEQFF.

CDR3 in DNA: TGTGCCAGCAGTGATCTCGGGGGAAACACAGATACGCAGTATTTT. The encoded protein is CASSDLGGNTDTQYF. This rearrangement joins TRBV6-2 or TRBV6-3 to TRBJ2-3; D is possibly TRBD2 (6 bases). The CDR3 loop spans 15 amino acids. Germline CDR1 reads MNHEY; CDR2 reads SVGEGT. V lost 5 bases and J 2 bases, leaving 14 bases between the germline ends.

The chain carries TRBV6-5 and TRBJ2-1, with 7 bases aligning to TRBD1. V lost 4 bases to trimming and J lost 9 bases; unmatched junction nucleotides: 12. This CDR3 has 15 amino acids. Germline V CDR1 and CDR2: MNHEY, SVGAGI. CDR3 loop: CASSSSTDRVGEQFF. CDR3 in DNA: TGTGCCAGCAGTTCCTCCACTGACAGGGTGGGTGAGCAGTTCTTC.

This clone was observed a single time. The chain joins TRBV10-2 to TRBJ2-5, with 9 bases matching TRBD2. The CDR3 is made up of 13 amino acids. Germline V gene data show CDR1 as WSHSY and CDR2 as SAAADI. The V segment lost 6 bases and the J segment 3 bases; nucleotides outside the gene matches: 2. This CDR3 is CASRLAGEETQYF. The CDR3 bases are TGCGCCAGCAGGTTAGCGGGAGAAGAGACCCAGTACTTC.

The genes are TRBV5-5 and TRBJ2-3; D is undetermined. Trimming removed 4 bases from V and 3 bases from J, with 15 bases in between. The CDR3 length is 15 residues. Germline assignment: CDR1 SGHKS and CDR2 YYEKEE (reference sequence). In DNA, the CDR3 is TGTGCCAGCAGCCCACCAGTTTTGAGGACAGATACGCAGTATTTT. Translation: CASSPPVLRTDTQYF.

This clone was seen once. The chain joins TRBV9 to TRBJ2-2; 7 positions agree with TRBD1. J was trimmed by 2 bases and V by 3 bases; bases with no gene match: 4. Germline V gives CDR1 SGDLS, CDR2 YYNGEE. The CDR3 contains 15 residues. This CDR3 is CASSGRQGNTGELFF. In nucleotides, the CDR3 is TGTGCCAGCAGCGGGCGACAGGGAAACACCGGGGAGCTGTTTTTT.

Note on this clone: One end of the junction is discordant with germline, which a read error may explain. The gene calls are TRBV5-5 and TRBJ2-7; no clear D. Germline lookup yields CDR1 SGHKS and CDR2 YYEKEE (reference sequence). The CDR3 loop spans 12 amino acids. DNA for the CDR3: TGTGCCAGCAGCTTGGGAGGCGCCCCCCGGGACTTC. This translates into CASSLGGAPRDF.

The chain recombines TRBV9 with TRBJ2-1; TRBD2 agrees at 9 bases. CDR3 length: 16 amino acids. Looked up from germline, CDR1 is SGDLS and CDR2 is YYNGEE. The J segment lost 8 bases and the V segment lost 0 bases, leaving 9 bases of the junction unmatched. In DNA form, the CDR3 reads TGTGCCAGCAGCGTAGGAGGTCTAGCGGGGACTGATGAGCAGTTCTTC. This gives the protein CASSVGGLAGTDEQFF.

This sequence joins TRBV28 and TRBJ1-2, with unresolved D. The V end lost 0 bases, the J end lost 4 bases, and 6 bases lay between the germline ends. From germline, CDR1 is MDHEN and CDR2 SYDVKM. This CDR3 spans 13 amino acids. CDR3 coding DNA: TGTGCCAGCAGTTTATGGGGCAGCTATGGCTACACCTTC. Translating gives CASSLWGSYGYTF.

The chain joins TRBV18 to TRBJ1-2, with 9 bases aligning to TRBD1. The CDR3 runs to 15 residues. Trimming cost V 3 bases and J 5 bases; bases outside gene matches: 7. Germline lookup yields CDR1 KGHSH and CDR2 LQKENI. CDR3 in DNA: TGTGCCAGCTCACCGGGACAGGGCCAACGGTATGGCTACACCTTC. Translated: CASSPGQGQRYGYTF.

This chain links TRBV2 with TRBJ2-7; D possibly corresponds to TRBD1 (8 bases). V gave up 6 bases and J gave up 6 bases, with 15 bases separating them. The CDR3 loop spans 13 amino acids. Germline CDR1 reads SNHLY; CDR2 reads FYNNEI. CDR3 sequence (DNA): TGTGCCAGCAGCCCGGACAGGGAGGGCGAGCAGTACGTC. Its translation is CASSPDREGEQYV.

V gene TRBV3-1 (or the pseudogene TRBV3-2) combines with J gene TRBJ2-7, with D possibly matching TRBD1 (6 bases). Trimming took 4 bases from V and 2 from J, leaving 15 bases between them. The CDR3 covers 15 residues. In germline, CDR1 is LGHDT, CDR2 YNNKEL (reference sequence). The CDR3 DNA follows: TGTGCCAGCAGCCCTTTACAGGGAAGCGCCTACGAGCAGTACTTC. This gives the protein CASSPLQGSAYEQYF.

V usage is TRBV2 and J usage is TRBJ2-5, with TRBD1 matching 10 bases. The V gene's germline CDR1 is SNHLY and CDR2 FYNNEI. V gave up 6 bases and J gave up 2 bases; unmatched junction bases: 3. The CDR3 is made up of 14 amino acids. CDR3 sequence (DNA): TGTGCCAGCAGCACGGGACAGGGGCAAGAGACCCAGTACTTC. It codes for CASSTGQGQETQYF.

The genes are TRBV30 and TRBJ1-1; a possible D gene is TRBD1 (5 bases). The germline V gene encodes CDR1 GTSNPN and CDR2 SVGIG (reference sequence). The CDR3 spans 12 residues. V shed 4 bases and J shed 2 bases, with 8 bases lying between them. The CDR3 protein is CAWKDSNTEAFF. The CDR3 DNA reads TGTGCCTGGAAAGACAGTAACACTGAAGCTTTCTTT.

The rearrangement joins TRBV7-9 to TRBJ2-5; D might be TRBD2 (5 bases). The CDR3 contains 16 residues. V lost 7 bases and J lost 5, with 23 bases in between. Germline CDR1 SEHNR, CDR2 FQNEAQ (reference sequence). CDR3 loop: CASTLGQRPMGETQYF. CDR3 DNA: TGTGCCAGCACCCTAGGCCAGCGGCCGATGGGCGAGACCCAGTACTTC.

V is TRBV6-5 and J is TRBJ2-1; D is perhaps TRBD2 (7 bases). Germline values: CDR1 MNHEY, CDR2 SVGAGI. The CDR3 covers 15 residues. With 9 bases removed from V and 1 base from J, the gap between germline ends came to 16 bases. The CDR3 DNA reads TGTGCCAGTGGTAGGGGGGACTATTCCTACAATGAGCAGTTCTTC. The encoded protein is CASGRGDYSYNEQFF.

The J gene is TRBJ1-2, the V gene TRBV2; maybe TRBD1 (5 bases). V lost 8 bases, J lost 3 bases, and 19 bases lay in between. The CDR3 spans 15 residues. Germline CDR1 SNHLY, CDR2 FYNNEI. This CDR3 is CASYDPGKTHYGYTF. Here the CDR3 DNA reads TGTGCCAGCTACGACCCAGGGAAGACCCACTATGGCTACACCTTC.

The chain carries TRBV4-2 and TRBJ2-7; 13 positions agree with TRBD2. The CDR3 totals 15 residues. Trimming took 5 bases from V and 6 from J; bases not matched to a gene: 7. The germline gives CDR1 LGHNA, CDR2 YNFKEQ. The chain's CDR3 is CASSSWTSGRGEQYF. The CDR3 DNA reads TGTGCCAGCAGCTCCTGGACTAGCGGGAGAGGCGAGCAGTACTTC.

The rearrangement uses TRBV6-2 or TRBV6-3 and TRBJ2-4; D ambiguous. The germline V gene encodes CDR1 MNHEY and CDR2 SVGEGT. The V end was cut by 4 bases, the J end by 1 base, with 14 bases between. The CDR3 runs to 16 residues. CDR3 nucleotide sequence: TGTGCCAGCAGTTCCTACGACACCGCTGCCAAAAACATTCAGTACTTC. The encoded protein is CASSSYDTAAKNIQYF.

This rearrangement joins TRBV11-2 to TRBJ2-7; 9 bases match TRBD2. The germline gives CDR1 SGHAT, CDR2 FQNNGV. The CDR3 runs to 17 residues. V gave up 1 base and J gave up 1 base; unmatched junction bases: 8. The CDR3 loop reads CASSLGWVAGESYEQYF. DNA for the CDR3: TGTGCCAGCAGCTTAGGTTGGGTAGCGGGGGAGTCCTACGAGCAGTACTTC.

This chain uses TRBV6-5 with TRBJ2-1; possible D gene TRBD2, 6 bases. V lost 1 base and J lost 6, with 10 bases in between. The CDR3 runs to 14 residues. Germline values: CDR1 MNHEY, CDR2 SVGAGI. This CDR3 reads CASSYLAVGNEQFF. The CDR3 DNA reads as TGTGCCAGCAGTTACTTAGCGGTCGGCAATGAGCAGTTCTTC.

The J gene is TRBJ1-1, the V gene TRBV19; D is ambiguous. The CDR3 is 13 amino acids. The ends were cut back, 1 base at V and 7 bases at J, with 10 bases in the middle. Germline V lookup: CDR1 LNHDA, CDR2 SQIVND (reference sequence). CDR3 sequence reads: CASSIGERLEAFF. In DNA form, the CDR3 reads TGTGCCAGTAGTATAGGTGAGAGACTTGAAGCTTTCTTT.

This CDR3 reads CASSLGLGSVNTGELFF. The DNA of the CDR3 is TGTGCCAGCAGCTTGGGATTGGGTAGCGTGAACACCGGGGAGCTGTTTTTT. The chain employs TRBV5-6 and TRBJ2-2, with D perhaps TRBD2 (5 bases). Germline-derived CDR1 and CDR2 are SGHDT and YYEEEE. The V gene lost 0 bases and the J gene lost 1 base, with 13 bases spanning the gap. The CDR3 length is 17 residues.

The rearrangement joins TRBV28 to TRBJ1-2, with a weak D call TRBD1 (5 bases). V was cut by 4 bases and J by 4 bases, with 13 bases left in between. The germline CDR1 and CDR2 sequences are MDHEN and SYDVKM. The CDR3 is made up of 14 amino acids. The CDR3 is CASSYGGDPYGYTF. The CDR3 DNA reads TGTGCCAGCAGTTACGGGGGGGACCCCTATGGCTACACCTTC.

The rearrangement uses TRBV28 and TRBJ1-2, with 7 nucleotides matching TRBD1. Germline V gene sequence: CDR1 MDHEN, CDR2 SYDVKM. This CDR3 is built from 15 residues. Trimming at V came to 6 bases and at J to 5 bases, leaving 12 bases not matched to a gene. CDR3 DNA: TGTGCCAGCAGGAATGGAAATGACAGGGTGTATGGCTACACCTTC. Translated, it gives CASRNGNDRVYGYTF.

The V and J genes are TRBV19 and TRBJ1-2, with TRBD1 identical over 12 bases. This CDR3 comprises 18 residues. Germline values: CDR1 LNHDA, CDR2 SQIVND (reference sequence). V dropped 3 bases and J dropped 4; count of bases not matched to a gene: 12. The CDR3 DNA reads as TGTGCCAGTAGTATTCGCTCGGGACAGGGGGCTGGCCTCTATGGCTACACCTTC. Translated: CASSIRSGQGAGLYGYTF.

V and J are TRBV7-2 and TRBJ2-3, with 7 bases matching TRBD2. CDR3 length: 13 amino acids. Germline lookup yields CDR1 SGHTA and CDR2 FQGNSA. The V gene end was trimmed by 3 bases and the J gene end by 7 bases; junction bases not matched to a gene: 4. The CDR3 spells CASSFLSGHTQYF. The CDR3, as DNA: TGTGCCAGCAGCTTCCTTAGCGGGCATACGCAGTATTTT.